These 7 T cell receptor beta chains were all obtained from the same sample, sequenced in a study of T cells in Graves' hyperthyroidism and ophthalmopathy. TCR beta CDR3 sequences were amplified from RNA transcripts. HTBI primers were employed in a first-round RT-PCR of the TCR CDR3. TCRdb fed the multiplex PCR reads into MiXCR, producing one record per CDR3 protein. The sample yields some 270,000 distinct CDR3 sequences, roughly an eighth seen once. Input material: blood. Receptor source: a woman aged 40 to 50 with Graves' hyperthyroidism.

This clonotype showed up just a few times. The rearrangement uses TRBV20-1 and TRBJ2-2, with D unresolved. Trimming removed 1 base from V and 8 bases from J, with 5 bases in between. Germline V gene data show CDR1 as DFQATT and CDR2 as SNEGSKA (reference sequence). The CDR3 runs 11 residues. In DNA, the CDR3 is TGCAGTGCTAGAGTGATGGGGGAGCTGTTTTTT. This translates into CSARVMGELFF.

As to this clonotype: This clone may be a read error of a much larger clone one base away. The V call is TRBV6-1, the J call TRBJ1-5; tentative D call: TRBD1 (6 bases). V was cut by 7 bases and J by 11 bases, with 24 bases left in between. Germline-derived CDR1 and CDR2 are MNHNS and SASEGT. The CDR3 extends over 15 amino acids. The CDR3 nucleotides read TGTGCCAGCATGCAGGTGGTAGGGGGGGCTGGGGCCCAGCATTTT. Translation: CASMQVVGGAGAQHF.

This clonotype has at least ten counts. The chain uses TRBV28 and TRBJ2-5; 9 bases line up with TRBD1. J was trimmed by 9 bases and V by 3 bases; bases with no gene match: 11. The CDR3 is 15 amino acids. Germline assignment: CDR1 MDHEN and CDR2 SYDVKM. Here the CDR3 reads CASSFGQGIITSQYF. The CDR3 nucleotides read TGTGCCAGCAGTTTCGGACAGGGGATTATCACGTCCCAGTACTTC. Drawing the rest from reference TRBV28 and TRBJ2-5, the complete variable domain is DVKVTQSSRYLVKRTGEKVFLECVQDMDHENMFWYRQDPGLGLRLIYFSYDVKMKEKGDIPEGYSVSREKKERFSLILESASTNQTSMYLCASSFGQGIITSQYFGPGTRLLVL.

This clonotype was counted ten times or more. The chain uses TRBV7-8 and TRBJ2-2; D gene unclear. Trimming stripped 5 bases from V and 2 bases from J, with 9 bases between. The germline V gene encodes CDR1 SGHVS and CDR2 FQNEAQ. The CDR3 loop spans 14 amino acids. CDR3 nucleotides: TGTGCCAGCAGCCTTATGGTAAACACCGGGGAGCTGTTTTTT. Amino acids: CASSLMVNTGELFF.

In its sample, this clonotype was seen many times. The chain is built from TRBV28 and TRBJ1-5; D might be TRBD1 (6 bases). Per the germline V gene, CDR1 is MDHEN and CDR2 is SYDVKM. CDR3 length equals 14 residues. The ends were cut back, 6 bases at V and 3 bases at J, with 12 bases in the middle. The CDR3 loop reads CASRPDRDNQPQHF. The CDR3 DNA reads as TGTGCCAGCAGGCCGGACAGAGACAATCAGCCCCAGCATTTT. Full variable domain (missing parts from reference TRBV28 and TRBJ1-5): DVKVTQSSRYLVKRTGEKVFLECVQDMDHENMFWYRQDPGLGLRLIYFSYDVKMKEKGDIPEGYSVSREKKERFSLILESASTNQTSMYLCASRPDRDNQPQHFGDGTRLSIL.

This clonotype occurred many times. The rearrangement uses TRBV6-1 and TRBJ2-1; D is ambiguous. The CDR3 runs to 12 residues. V was pared by 5 bases and J by 8 bases, with 10 bases between. Germline CDR1 MNHNS, CDR2 SASEGT. CDR3: CASSYATYEQFF. The CDR3 DNA follows: TGTGCCAGCAGTTACGCGACCTATGAGCAGTTCTTC.

The sample holds a few counts of this clonotype. CDR3 in amino acids: CASSQGGEASYEQYF. CDR3 coding DNA: TGTGCCAGCAGCCAAGGGGGCGAGGCCTCCTACGAGCAGTACTTC. The chain employs TRBV3-1 and TRBJ2-7; a possible D gene is TRBD1 (5 bases). The CDR3 extends over 15 amino acids. Per the germline V gene, CDR1 is LGHDT and CDR2 is YNNKEL (reference sequence). V lost 1 base to trimming and J lost 0 bases, with 10 bases between them.